This TCR beta chain was identified in a study of T cells after yellow fever vaccination. General study points: Most clones from primary vaccination were detected again post-booster (approximately 96% CD4, 88% CD8).

This clonotype has a handful of counts. What it binds is not known. TCRdb reprocessed the 5' RACE reads via MiXCR and lists one record per CDR3 protein. The sample has a few hundred thousand distinct CDR3 sequences, about 7.8% seen once; the top ten hold approximately 18%. With 6 bases clipped from V and 3 bases from J, the junction kept 6 bases outside the gene matches. CDR1 MDHEN and CDR2 SYDVKM come from the germline V gene. The CDR3 covers 14 residues. V is TRBV28 and J is TRBJ2-3, with 7 bases identical to TRBD1. The source was PBMCs, collected about 41 days after the first yellow fever vaccination. The sequence was collected from a man between 18 and 29 years old who received the YFV17D yellow fever vaccine. The CDR3 DNA sequence: TGTGCCAGCAGCTCTGACAGGGCTACAGATACGCAGTATTTT. Translated: CASSSDRATDTQYF. Full variable domain (remainder filled in from reference TRBV28 and TRBJ2-3): DVKVTQSSRYLVKRTGEKVFLECVQDMDHENMFWYRQDPGLGLRLIYFSYDVKMKEKGDIPEGYSVSREKKERFSLILESASTNQTSMYLCASSSDRATDTQYFGPGTRLTVL.